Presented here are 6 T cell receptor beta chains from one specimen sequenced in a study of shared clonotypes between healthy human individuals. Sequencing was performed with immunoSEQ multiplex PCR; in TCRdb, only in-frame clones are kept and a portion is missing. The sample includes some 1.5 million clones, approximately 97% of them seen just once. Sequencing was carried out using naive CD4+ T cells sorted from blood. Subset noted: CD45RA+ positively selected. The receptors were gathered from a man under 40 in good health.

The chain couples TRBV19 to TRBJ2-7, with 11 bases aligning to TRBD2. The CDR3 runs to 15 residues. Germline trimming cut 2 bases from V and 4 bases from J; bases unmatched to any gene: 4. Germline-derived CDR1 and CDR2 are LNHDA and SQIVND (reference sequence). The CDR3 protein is CASSITSGRVYEQYF. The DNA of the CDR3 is TGTGCCAGTAGTATAACTAGCGGGAGAGTATACGAGCAGTACTTC.

The CDR3 loop reads CASSFYGTSGSGGTDTQYF. In nucleotides, the CDR3 is TGCGCCAGCAGCTTTTACGGGACTAGCGGGAGTGGCGGGACAGATACGCAGTATTTT. This chain links TRBV5-1 with TRBJ2-3, with 14 bases aligning to TRBD2. CDR3 size: 19 residues. Unmatched junction bases numbered 11, after V lost 2 bases and J lost 3 bases. CDR1 and CDR2 (germline): SGHRS, YFSETQ.

The CDR3 spells CASSRETIRTSGRKGTYEQYF. CDR3 bases: TGTGCCAGCAGCCGTGAAACCATCCGGACTAGCGGGAGAAAGGGTACCTACGAGCAGTACTTC. This chain uses TRBV7-8 with TRBJ2-7; 13 bases map to TRBD2. V lost 5 bases to trimming and J lost 2 bases; unmatched junction nucleotides: 21. CDR3 length: 21 amino acids. CDR1 is SGHVS, CDR2 FQNEAQ, per germline.

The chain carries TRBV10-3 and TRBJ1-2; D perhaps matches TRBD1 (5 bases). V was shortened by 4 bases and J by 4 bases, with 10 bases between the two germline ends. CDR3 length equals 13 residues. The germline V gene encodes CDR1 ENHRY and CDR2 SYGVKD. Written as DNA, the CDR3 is TGTGCCATCAGTGTCGCCCAGGGCTATGGCTACACCTTC. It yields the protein CAISVAQGYGYTF.

The chain's CDR3 is CATKFWGNLAGELFF. The CDR3 DNA sequence: TGTGCCACCAAGTTCTGGGGGAATCTCGCCGGGGAGCTGTTTTTT. The chain uses TRBV7-2 and TRBJ2-2; the D call may be TRBD1 or TRBD2 (5 bases each). The CDR3 contains 15 residues. Per germline, CDR1 SGHTA and CDR2 FQGNSA. V gave up 10 bases and J gave up 6 bases, with 21 bases separating them.

CDR3 sequence reads: CATSRDPYQVGNTIYF. The CDR3 DNA follows: TGTGCCACCAGCAGAGATCCGTATCAGGTTGGAAACACCATATATTTT. This chain links TRBV15 with TRBJ1-3; D call uncertain. V lost 0 bases and J 3 bases, leaving 12 bases between the germline ends. CDR3 length: 16 amino acids. Germline V gene sequence: CDR1 LNHNV, CDR2 YYDKDF (reference sequence).